These 31 T cell receptor beta chains originate from one sample sequenced in a study of CD8 T cells in Susac syndrome. The RNA, about 0.45 to 1 ug, was put through reverse transcription using random hexamers. TCRdb re-called the immunoSEQ multiplex PCR reads with MiXCR, one entry per CDR3 protein. The sample carries 150,000 or so distinct CDR3 sequences, just under 95% recorded once. The source material was CD8+ T cells from PBMCs. These receptors originate from a human donor with multiple sclerosis.

The V and J genes are TRBV13 and TRBJ1-2, with TRBD1 matching over 9 bases. The CDR3 consists of 15 residues. Germline V lookup: CDR1 PRHDT, CDR2 FYEKMQ (reference sequence). The trim removed 8 bases at V and 4 bases at J, leaving 11 bases unmatched. CDR3 protein: CASGTGSRPSYGYTF. Written as DNA, the CDR3 is TGTGCCAGCGGGACAGGGAGCAGGCCCTCCTATGGCTACACCTTC.

V and J are TRBV27 and TRBJ2-3; D ambiguous. This CDR3 is built from 12 residues. CDR1 and CDR2 (germline): MNHEY, SMNVEV (reference sequence). V lost 4 bases, J lost 4 bases, and 6 bases lay in between. CDR3 sequence (DNA): TGTGCCAGCAGTTCTATCCCAGATACGCAGTATTTT. Translated: CASSSIPDTQYF.

The chain carries TRBV12-3 or TRBV12-4 and TRBJ1-2, with D possibly matching TRBD1 (6 bases). V shed 0 bases and J shed 2 bases, with 13 bases lying between them. The length of the CDR3 is 16 residues. The CDR3 DNA reads as TGTGCCAGCAGTTTAGCGCCCGTAGGGGGGAACTATGGCTACACCTTC. Translating it yields CASSLAPVGGNYGYTF.

The chain links TRBV25-1 to TRBJ2-7, with D possibly TRBD1 on 5 matching bases. Germline CDR1 MGHDK, CDR2 SYGVNS. CDR3 length: 12 amino acids. The germline V and J ends were trimmed by 11 bases and 7 bases, with 18 bases remaining between them. CDR3 DNA: TGTGCCGCAGATGGGGCATCAGGAGAGCAGTACTTC. Its protein is CAADGASGEQYF.

In its sample, this clonotype was seen once. This chain joins TRBV15 and TRBJ1-1; no clear D gene. The ends were cut back, 8 bases at V and 7 bases at J, with 11 bases in the middle. The germline V gene has CDR1 LNHNV and CDR2 YYDKDF (reference sequence). This CDR3 spans 11 amino acids. The CDR3 loop reads CATSQSLEAFF. CDR3 nucleotides: TGTGCCACCTCCCAATCTCTTGAAGCTTTCTTT.

The rearrangement uses TRBV2 and TRBJ2-2; D possibly uses TRBD1 or TRBD2 (5 bases each). V lost 7 bases, J lost 9 bases, and 15 bases lay in between. The germline V gene has CDR1 SNHLY and CDR2 FYNNEI. The CDR3 runs 13 residues. CDR3 in amino acids: CASTGPLVRELFF. The CDR3 coding sequence is TGTGCCAGCACGGGACCGCTGGTGCGGGAGCTGTTTTTT.

The V gene is TRBV6-2 or TRBV6-3, the J gene TRBJ1-5; D gene unclear. With 0 bases removed from V and 0 bases from J, the gap between germline ends came to 6 bases. This CDR3 comprises 15 residues. Looked up from germline, CDR1 is MNHEY and CDR2 is SVGEGT. CDR3 loop: CASSYSPDSNQPQHF. The CDR3 DNA reads as TGTGCCAGCAGTTACTCACCCGATAGCAATCAGCCCCAGCATTTT.

This chain uses TRBV9 with TRBJ1-1; weak D call: TRBD1 (5 bases). From germline, CDR1 is SGDLS and CDR2 YYNGEE. CDR3 length: 15 amino acids. V lost 3 bases and J lost 5, with 17 bases in between. CDR3 nucleotide sequence: TGTGCCAGCAGCGCACAGGCCCATAGAGGTACTGAAGCTTTCTTT. This codes for CASSAQAHRGTEAFF.

V is TRBV24-1 and J is TRBJ1-1; 10 nucleotides match TRBD1. CDR1 is KGHDR and CDR2 is SFDVKD in the germline V gene. Trimming took 4 bases from V and 6 from J; bases not matched to a gene: 7. The CDR3 spans 15 residues. Written as DNA, the CDR3 is TGTGCCACCAGTGACCCGACAGGGGGCTCCTCTGAAGCTTTCTTT. Its protein product is CATSDPTGGSSEAFF.

The chain has TRBV30 and TRBJ1-1; possible D gene TRBD1, 6 bases. Between the trimmed V and J ends, which lost 5 bases and 1 base, there was a span of 11 bases. The CDR3 consists of 13 residues. CDR1 is GTSNPN, CDR2 SVGIG, per germline (reference sequence). CDR3 residues: CAWQDSWNTEAFF. CDR3 bases: TGTGCCTGGCAGGACAGTTGGAACACTGAAGCTTTCTTT.

J is TRBJ2-7 and V is TRBV3-1; D call uncertain. CDR1 and CDR2 (germline): LGHDT, YNNKEL (reference sequence). This CDR3 comprises 15 residues. V lost 1 base to trimming and J lost 3 bases, with 13 bases between them. The CDR3 DNA sequence: TGTGCCAGCAGCCAAGGAGTGAAGTTTAGCTACGAGCAGTACTTC. It encodes CASSQGVKFSYEQYF.

This chain joins TRBV2 and TRBJ2-1; D perhaps matches TRBD2 (6 bases). This CDR3 region has 15 residues. Between the trimmed V and J ends, which lost 6 bases and 4 bases, there was a span of 16 bases. Germline V gene data show CDR1 as SNHLY and CDR2 as FYNNEI. The CDR3 DNA sequence: TGTGCCAGCAGGGCCGGGACGGGGGATTACAATGAGCAGTTCTTC. This sequence encodes CASRAGTGDYNEQFF.

This clonotype was recorded once. The chain employs TRBV20-1 and TRBJ1-1, with 10 bases that match TRBD1. Unmatched junction bases numbered 8, after V lost 1 base and J lost 0 bases. The CDR3 covers 17 residues. Germline V lookup: CDR1 DFQATT, CDR2 SNEGSKA (reference sequence). The CDR3 here is CSARAERDRGMNTEAFF. Here the CDR3 DNA reads TGCAGTGCTAGAGCTGAGAGGGACAGGGGCATGAACACTGAAGCTTTCTTT.

The chain joins TRBV4-3 to TRBJ1-2, with D maybe TRBD1 (6 bases). V lost 3 bases to trimming and J lost 8 bases, with 13 bases between them. CDR1 is LGHNA and CDR2 is YSLEER in the germline V gene. This CDR3 is 13 amino acids long. The CDR3 nucleotides are TGCGCCAGCAGCCAGTCCAGGGGTCGCGGCTACACCTTC. It translates to CASSQSRGRGYTF.

This sequence joins TRBV3-1 and TRBJ1-2; TRBD1 is a possible D gene (6 bases). Germline V gene sequence: CDR1 LGHDT, CDR2 YNNKEL (reference sequence). The CDR3 contains 16 residues. The V end was cut by 4 bases, the J end by 4 bases, with 19 bases between. CDR3 sequence: CASSPLKQGFSYGYTF. The CDR3 nucleotides are TGTGCCAGCAGCCCGTTAAAACAGGGCTTTTCCTATGGCTACACCTTC.

V usage is TRBV29-1 and J usage is TRBJ1-1; D remains unclear. CDR3 length: 12 residues. The V gene lost 4 bases and the J gene lost 1 base, with 7 bases spanning the gap. Germline V gives CDR1 SQVTM, CDR2 ANQGSEA. The chain's CDR3 is CSVGMGNTEAFF. The CDR3 nucleotides are TGCAGCGTTGGGATGGGGAACACTGAAGCTTTCTTT.

This chain connects TRBV7-9 to TRBJ1-4, with D hard to call. Germline V lookup: CDR1 SEHNR, CDR2 FQNEAQ (reference sequence). CDR3 size: 15 residues. The V gene lost 3 bases and the J gene lost 6 bases, with 14 bases spanning the gap. The CDR3 region is CASSFGTDDYEKLFF. The CDR3 DNA is TGTGCCAGCAGCTTCGGAACTGACGACTATGAAAAACTGTTTTTT.

The chain is built from TRBV7-9 and TRBJ2-3; TRBD1 is a possible D gene (5 bases). V was shortened by 3 bases and J by 4 bases, with 14 bases between the two germline ends. The length of the CDR3 is 15 residues. Germline assignment: CDR1 SEHNR and CDR2 FQNEAQ (reference sequence). In DNA form, the CDR3 reads TGTGCCAGCAGCTTGGGCCTAACACAGGCAGATACGCAGTATTTT. Translated: CASSLGLTQADTQYF. The full variable domain, rest sourced from reference TRBV7-9 and TRBJ2-3, is DTGVSQNPRHKITKRGQNVTFRCDPISEHNRLYWYRQTLGQGPEFLTYFQNEAQLEKSRLLSDRFSAERPKGSFSTLEIQRTEQGDSAMYLCASSLGLTQADTQYFGPGTRLTVL.

The CDR3 DNA is TGTGCCAGCGGGGGGCAGGTGAACGAGCAGTACTTC. The encoded protein is CASGGQVNEQYF. V usage is TRBV6-6 and J usage is TRBJ2-7, with D perhaps assigned TRBD1 or TRBD2 (6 bases each). The V and J ends lost 8 bases and 5 bases respectively, with 13 bases between them. Germline V lookup: CDR1 MNHNY, CDR2 SVGAGI (reference sequence). The CDR3 has 12 amino acids.

The V gene is TRBV20-1, the J gene TRBJ1-5, with D hard to call. V was pared by 0 bases and J by 0 bases, with 12 bases between. Germline loops: CDR1 DFQATT, CDR2 SNEGSKA (reference sequence). The CDR3 extends over 16 amino acids. This CDR3 is CSARDRGEYSNQPQHF. In DNA form, the CDR3 reads TGCAGTGCTAGAGATCGGGGTGAATATAGCAATCAGCCCCAGCATTTT.

The CDR3 nucleotides are TGTGCCAGCAGTTTGGTGGGTGAGGGGACCGGGGAGCTGTTTTTT. Amino acid sequence: CASSLVGEGTGELFF. This sequence joins TRBV27 and TRBJ2-2, with D perhaps being TRBD1 or TRBD2 (5 bases each). Germline values: CDR1 MNHEY, CDR2 SMNVEV (reference sequence). V gave up 3 bases and J gave up 5 bases, with 13 bases separating them. This CDR3 is built from 15 residues.

J is TRBJ2-3 and V is TRBV5-6; D gene unclear. CDR1 is SGHDT and CDR2 is YYEEEE in the germline V gene. The V end lost 4 bases, the J end lost 6 bases, and 12 bases lay between the germline ends. The CDR3 has 13 amino acids. The CDR3 DNA reads as TGTGCCAGCAGCCCCACGTGGGCGGATACGCAGTATTTT. Its protein product is CASSPTWADTQYF.

V and J are TRBV6-2 or TRBV6-3 and TRBJ2-1, with TRBD1 identical over 9 bases. The CDR3 has 13 amino acids. The trim removed 5 bases at V and 8 bases at J, leaving 4 bases unmatched. The germline V gene encodes CDR1 MNHEY and CDR2 SVGEGT. CDR3 in amino acids: CASSTGQGDEQFF. The CDR3, as DNA: TGTGCCAGCAGTACGGGACAGGGCGATGAGCAGTTCTTC.

V and J are TRBV7-9 and TRBJ1-1; D is unresolved. The CDR3 contains 16 residues. Per germline, CDR1 SEHNR and CDR2 FQNEAQ (reference sequence). The V end was cut by 3 bases, the J end by 1 base, with 15 bases between. The CDR3 here is CASSFPQPRQNTEAFF. The CDR3, as DNA: TGTGCCAGCAGCTTCCCCCAACCCCGGCAGAACACTGAAGCTTTCTTT.

V usage is TRBV9 and J usage is TRBJ2-5, with a tentative D call TRBD1 (6 bases). Germline CDR1 reads SGDLS; CDR2 reads YYNGEE. The CDR3 is 13 amino acids. V dropped 0 bases and J dropped 4 bases, with 7 bases sitting between them. This CDR3 is CASSVEGGETQYF. DNA of the CDR3: TGTGCCAGCAGCGTAGAAGGGGGAGAGACCCAGTACTTC.

The chain recombines TRBV3-1 with TRBJ2-7; 11 positions match TRBD2. Germline V gene sequence: CDR1 LGHDT, CDR2 YNNKEL (reference sequence). J gave up 7 bases and V 0 bases, and 5 bases lay outside the gene matches. The CDR3 is made up of 15 amino acids. The CDR3 bases are TGTGCCAGCAGCCAAGATCTGACTAGCGGGATTGAGCAGTACTTC. Its protein is CASSQDLTSGIEQYF.

The chain couples TRBV7-9 to TRBJ2-5; D is uncertain. The CDR3 loop spans 14 amino acids. V shed 5 bases and J shed 11 bases, with 21 bases lying between them. Germline V gene sequence: CDR1 SEHNR, CDR2 FQNEAQ (reference sequence). In DNA form, the CDR3 reads TGTGCCAGCAGCCTTCCTCAATTCCCCATTACTCAGTACTTC. Its translation: CASSLPQFPITQYF. Drawing the rest from reference TRBV7-9 and TRBJ2-5, the complete variable domain is DTGVSQNPRHKITKRGQNVTFRCDPISEHNRLYWYRQTLGQGPEFLTYFQNEAQLEKSRLLSDRFSAERPKGSFSTLEIQRTEQGDSAMYLCASSLPQFPITQYFGPGTRLLVL.

This rearrangement joins TRBV20-1 to TRBJ2-3; 10 nucleotides line up with TRBD1. The V gene end was trimmed by 3 bases and the J gene end by 8 bases; junction bases not matched to a gene: 20. Per germline, CDR1 DFQATT and CDR2 SNEGSKA (reference sequence). The length of the CDR3 is 18 residues. The CDR3 nucleotides are TGCAGTGCTAGTGACTCCCTAACCGGGACAGGGGCCCCGGCTACGCAGTATTTT. It codes for CSASDSLTGTGAPATQYF.

The V gene is TRBV12-3 or TRBV12-4, the J gene TRBJ2-7; TRBD2 agrees at 7 bases. The V gene end was trimmed by 6 bases and the J gene end by 5 bases; junction bases not matched to a gene: 13. The CDR3 runs 15 residues. DNA for the CDR3: TGTGCCAGCAGGGCACAGCGGGGAAGGGGCCACGAGCAGTACTTC. Residues: CASRAQRGRGHEQYF.

V is TRBV27 and J is TRBJ2-5; 9 nucleotides match TRBD2. The CDR3 runs 14 residues. With V trimmed by 5 bases and J by 2 bases, 3 bases remained unmatched. Per germline, CDR1 MNHEY and CDR2 SMNVEV (reference sequence). The CDR3 DNA reads TGTGCCAGCAGTAGCGGGGGGCCTCAAGAGACCCAGTACTTC. Encoded protein: CASSSGGPQETQYF.

The genes are TRBV20-1 and TRBJ1-5, with TRBD1 matching over 7 bases. The J segment lost 9 bases and the V segment lost 1 base, leaving 12 bases of the junction unmatched. In germline, CDR1 is DFQATT, CDR2 SNEGSKA (reference sequence). The CDR3 is 15 amino acids. The CDR3 nucleotides are TGCAGTGCTAGAGGGGGGACAGCCGGCCGGGGGCCCCAGCATTTT. It is translated as CSARGGTAGRGPQHF.